Listed here are 15 T cell receptor beta chains from one sample, sequenced in a study of CD8+ T cells in alopecia areata (dated by TCRdb to between 2018 and 2020). This sample's time point label indicates: four to five weeks on oral tofacitinib. The treatment or condition label on this specimen signifies: oral pan-JAK inhibitor, 5-10 mg twice daily. Libraries were prepared through the immunoSEQ multiplex PCR assay. RNA was extracted from all samples and reverse transcribed into cDNA, which served as template for TCR sequencing. In TCRdb, the immuneACCESS table is reduced to in-frame sequences with V and J assigned. These tables do not hold every clone; where another copy was compared, an unresolved V gene accounts for under half, and the others remain unexplained. In all, the sample holds about 210,000 clones, and under 60% of those were seen once. The top ten clones comprise roughly 1.6% of the sample.

The sample in question was CD4+ T cells sorted from blood, obtained at week 4, from a patient treated with tofacitinib. Source of these receptors: a human donor with alopecia areata.

This clone was detected only a few times. The V gene is TRBV5-6, the J gene TRBJ2-3; 7 bases are shared with TRBD2. Trimming cost V 1 base and J 0 bases; bases outside gene matches: 2. This CDR3 is built from 15 residues. Germline values: CDR1 SGHDT, CDR2 YYEEEE. This chain's CDR3 is CASSLMRGSTDTQYF. DNA of the CDR3: TGTGCCAGCAGCTTGATGCGGGGGAGCACAGATACGCAGTATTTT.

The chain is built from TRBV30 and TRBJ2-4; D remains unclear. The V gene's germline CDR1 is GTSNPN and CDR2 SVGIG (reference sequence). The CDR3 runs to 14 residues. V was trimmed by 0 bases and J by 6 bases, leaving 12 bases between them. CDR3 sequence (DNA): TGTGCCTGGAGTGTACGGCGGCAGTCAAACATTCAGTACTTC. Amino acid sequence: CAWSVRRQSNIQYF.

This rearrangement joins TRBV11-2 to TRBJ2-2, with a possible D match to TRBD2 (5 bases). The CDR3 spans 14 residues. Per the germline V gene, CDR1 is SGHAT and CDR2 is FQNNGV. The V gene lost 4 bases and the J gene lost 0 bases, with 6 bases spanning the gap. The CDR3 region has the DNA TGTGCCAGCAGCTACGGGACGAACACCGGGGAGCTGTTTTTT. This gives the protein CASSYGTNTGELFF.

The J gene is TRBJ2-3, the V gene TRBV15; 9 bases align to TRBD2. CDR1 LNHNV and CDR2 YYDKDF come from the germline V gene (reference sequence). Trimming took 1 base from V and 6 from J; bases not matched to a gene: 5. The CDR3 is made up of 15 amino acids. The chain's CDR3 is CATSRVSSGGDTQYF. CDR3 sequence (DNA): TGTGCCACCAGCAGAGTTTCCAGCGGGGGGGATACGCAGTATTTT. Full variable domain (outside the CDR3, taken from reference TRBV15 and TRBJ2-3): DAMVIQNPRYQVTQFGKPVTLSCSQTLNHNVMYWYQQKSSQAPKLLFHYYDKDFNNEADTPDNFQSRRPNTSFCFLDIRSPGLGDTAMYLCATSRVSSGGDTQYFGPGTRLTVL.

V and J are TRBV5-1 and TRBJ2-3; D call uncertain. Between the trimmed V and J ends, which lost 4 bases and 5 bases, there was a span of 5 bases. Looked up from germline, CDR1 is SGHRS and CDR2 is YFSETQ. This CDR3 has 11 amino acids. DNA for the CDR3: TGCGCCAGCAGCGGGGAAGATACGCAGTATTTT. Protein: CASSGEDTQYF.

The chain joins TRBV27 to TRBJ2-7; tentative D call: TRBD1 (6 bases). Trimming stripped 1 base from V and 3 bases from J, with 19 bases between. The CDR3 contains 17 residues. The germline gives CDR1 MNHEY, CDR2 SMNVEV (reference sequence). The CDR3 here is CASSLLGTPRGNYEQYF. The CDR3 DNA reads TGTGCCAGCAGTTTATTGGGGACACCGAGGGGGAACTACGAGCAGTACTTC.

J is TRBJ1-5 and V is TRBV2; D perhaps matches TRBD1 (6 bases). The germline V and J ends were trimmed by 2 bases and 5 bases, with 13 bases remaining between them. This CDR3 spans 15 amino acids. Germline CDR1 reads SNHLY; CDR2 reads FYNNEI. The DNA for the CDR3 is TGTGCCAGCAGTGAATCCGGGGGCAGGGATCAGCCCCAGCATTTT. It translates to CASSESGGRDQPQHF.

The rearrangement joins TRBV27 to TRBJ2-2; a weak D match, TRBD1 (6 bases). This CDR3 has 16 amino acids. V lost 8 bases and J lost 3, with 19 bases in between. CDR1 MNHEY and CDR2 SMNVEV come from the germline V gene (reference sequence). In DNA, the CDR3 is TGTGCCAGCGGGAGACTCTTACAGGGCCACACCGGGGAGCTGTTTTTT. It encodes CASGRLLQGHTGELFF.

The chain links TRBV7-3 to TRBJ1-6, with a weak D call TRBD1 (5 bases). The CDR3 spans 14 residues. Germline V gives CDR1 SGHTA, CDR2 FQGTGA. V was cut by 5 bases and J by 11 bases, with 16 bases left in between. Here the CDR3 DNA reads TGTGCCAGCAGCGACCAGGGTAGCGGGACACCCCTCCACTTT. It specifies CASSDQGSGTPLHF.

The V gene is TRBV10-3, the J gene TRBJ1-1; D call uncertain. This CDR3 has 11 residues. The V and J ends lost 7 bases and 11 bases respectively, with 14 bases between them. Per germline, CDR1 ENHRY and CDR2 SYGVKD. CDR3 amino acids: CAIKREGRAFF. CDR3 nucleotide sequence: TGTGCCATCAAACGGGAGGGAAGGGCTTTCTTT.

This chain connects TRBV30 to TRBJ1-2; D unresolved. CDR1 and CDR2 from the germline V gene are GTSNPN and SVGIG (reference sequence). This CDR3 has 12 amino acids. V was clipped by 3 bases and J by 4 bases, with 9 bases between them. As DNA, the CDR3 is TGTGCCTGGAGAAAGTCGGGCTATGGCTACACCTTC. Protein product: CAWRKSGYGYTF.

In this sample, this clone turned up a few times. The V and J genes are TRBV5-1 and TRBJ2-3, with 8 bases that match TRBD2. The CDR3 extends over 15 amino acids. The germline CDR1 and CDR2 sequences are SGHRS and YFSETQ. The V segment lost 1 base and the J segment 6 bases; nucleotides outside the gene matches: 7. The CDR3 bases are TGCGCCAGCAGCTTGAACAGCGGGGGATTGGATACGCAGTATTTT. This gives the protein CASSLNSGGLDTQYF.

The chain joins TRBV9 to TRBJ1-2; D gene ambiguous. V was clipped by 0 bases and J by 7 bases, with 10 bases between them. Germline V gives CDR1 SGDLS, CDR2 YYNGEE. The CDR3 is made up of 13 amino acids. The CDR3 bases are TGTGCCAGCAGCGTAGACCTAACCATTGGCTACACCTTC. The encoded protein is CASSVDLTIGYTF.

V and J are TRBV6-1 and TRBJ1-2; D not resolved. The germline V and J ends were trimmed by 3 bases and 6 bases, with 14 bases remaining between them. The length of the CDR3 is 14 residues. Germline CDR1 reads MNHNS; CDR2 reads SASEGT. The CDR3 protein is CASSEAVVGNGYTF. The CDR3 bases are TGTGCCAGCAGTGAGGCTGTAGTCGGGAATGGCTACACCTTC.

The rearrangement uses TRBV4-3 and TRBJ2-2; TRBD2 might be the D (5 bases). The CDR3 runs 15 residues. The V gene lost 4 bases and the J gene lost 2 bases, with 11 bases spanning the gap. CDR1 is LGHNA, CDR2 YSLEER, per germline. CDR3 bases: TGCGCCAGCAGCCCCAGAGGGTTAAACACCGGGGAGCTGTTTTTT. Translated, it gives CASSPRGLNTGELFF.